The source of this T cell receptor beta chain is a study of CD8 T cells in ankylosing spondylitis. This CDR3 is 16 amino acids long. J gave up 1 base and V 1 base, and 4 bases lay outside the gene matches. CDR1 is SGHAT and CDR2 is FQNNGV in the germline V gene. Points on this clonotype: The antigen is unknown.

Whole-study results and caveats: There was a TCR beta motif, made of several highly homologous variants, that appeared characteristic of ankylosing spondylitis blood.

Using its own MiXCR run on the 5' RACE reads, TCRdb lists one record per CDR3 protein. The table shows 670,000 or so distinct CDR3 sequences, with roughly 20% occurring only once. The TCR comes from a male donor with ankylosing spondylitis. The rearrangement joins TRBV11-2 to TRBJ2-1; 7 bases map to TRBD2. The sequencing sample was made of blood, either unsorted or a sorted T cell fraction (not recorded which). The CDR3 DNA sequence: TGTGCCAGCAGCTTAGCTACGGGGGGTTCCTACAATGAGCAGTTCTTC. Protein product: CASSLATGGSYNEQFF.